One T cell receptor (beta chain) is described in this entry. What it binds is not known. The V gene end was trimmed by 4 bases and the J gene end by 6 bases; junction bases not matched to a gene: 5. This CDR3 comprises 15 residues. The germline V gene has CDR1 SGHKS and CDR2 YYEKEE (reference sequence). The data belong to a study of shared clonotypes between healthy human individuals. Genomic DNA from unsorted samples was obtained from 83 million or so PBMCs (per sample). Study-level points and caveats: Collection of samples was limited to blood; tissue repertoires likely differ.

Among the unsorted PBMC samples, replicate PCRs used about 280 ng DNA, 25,000 to 30,000 T cell genomes. Clones were read by immunoSEQ multiplex PCR, and TCRdb kept only the in-frame ones, dropping some. The data hold roughly 490,000 clones, with roughly 85% observed a single time. V gene TRBV5-5 combines with J gene TRBJ1-5; 12 bases fit TRBD1. This clonotype originated in a woman aged 40 to 50 in good health. Some clones in this sample may be carry-over from other donors' samples. Sequencing was done on a sample of PBMCs. The CDR3 loop is CASSPGTGGSQPQHF. The CDR3 DNA is TGTGCCAGCAGCCCCGGGACAGGGGGCTCTCAGCCCCAGCATTTT.